The 30 T cell receptor beta chains below were found in one sample sequenced in a study of long-term antiretroviral therapy in people with HIV. Sequencing relied on immunoSEQ assay v3.0, run at survey level. The protocol was immunoSEQ multiplex PCR, while the TCRdb copy is restricted to in-frame clones and leaves out a portion. The sample consists of some 19,000 clones, just over 75% of them appearing once. The sequences come from unsorted PBMCs, collected 2.2 years after starting antiretroviral therapy. The receptors shown here come from a man over 45 with HIV.

This rearrangement joins TRBV27 to TRBJ2-2; 7 bases match TRBD1. Trimming took 6 bases from V and 6 from J; bases not matched to a gene: 10. CDR3 length: 15 amino acids. Germline CDR1 reads MNHEY; CDR2 reads SMNVEV (reference sequence). CDR3 amino acids: CASRPVGQVPGELFF. CDR3 DNA sequence: TGTGCCAGCAGACCCGTCGGACAGGTCCCCGGGGAGCTGTTTTTT.

The chain uses TRBV27 and TRBJ2-5; 9 bases are shared with TRBD2. V shed 8 bases, J shed 5 bases, and the junction held 12 bases outside the gene matches. CDR3 size: 15 residues. Germline assignment: CDR1 MNHEY and CDR2 SMNVEV (reference sequence). The CDR3 sequence: CASGLAGVLGETQYF. CDR3 sequence (DNA): TGTGCCAGCGGCTTAGCGGGGGTTCTAGGGGAGACCCAGTACTTC.

This sequence joins TRBV4-1 and TRBJ2-1, with TRBD2 identical over 10 bases. Germline CDR1 MGHRA, CDR2 YSYEKL. The V and J ends lost 4 bases and 1 base, in that order; junction bases with no gene match: 1. The CDR3 contains 15 residues. The CDR3 DNA sequence: TGCGCCAGCAGCCGGACTAGCGGATCCTACAATGAGCAGTTCTTC. This translates into CASSRTSGSYNEQFF.

This rearrangement joins TRBV7-9 to TRBJ2-3; 10 positions agree with TRBD2. Trimming cost V 4 bases and J 3 bases; bases outside gene matches: 4. The CDR3 covers 15 residues. The V gene's germline CDR1 is SEHNR and CDR2 FQNEAQ (reference sequence). In DNA form, the CDR3 reads TGTGCCAGCAGCTCTCTAGCGGGAGAGACAGATACGCAGTATTTT. It translates to CASSSLAGETDTQYF.

This chain joins TRBV18 and TRBJ1-2; D gene uncertain. CDR3 length: 14 residues. The germline V gene has CDR1 KGHSH and CDR2 LQKENI. With 2 bases removed from V and 4 bases from J, the gap between germline ends came to 11 bases. In nucleotides, the CDR3 is TGTGCCAGCTCACCAGTCTTGGTTACCTATGGCTACACCTTC. Its protein is CASSPVLVTYGYTF.

This clone was seen a single time. The genes are TRBV7-2 and TRBJ1-4, with 8 bases matching TRBD1. The CDR3 runs 15 residues. The V and J ends lost 4 bases and 4 bases, in that order; junction bases with no gene match: 5. Germline V CDR1 and CDR2: SGHTA, FQGNSA. The CDR3 region is CASSSQGARNEKLFF. The CDR3 bases are TGTGCCAGCAGCTCCCAGGGGGCTCGTAATGAAAAACTGTTTTTT.

The chain links TRBV28 to TRBJ2-2; D remains unclear. V gave up 5 bases and J gave up 4 bases, with 14 bases separating them. Germline CDR1 reads MDHEN; CDR2 reads SYDVKM. The CDR3 extends over 15 amino acids. The DNA for the CDR3 is TGTGCCAGCAGTCCCCAGTCGGCAGGCACCGGGGAGCTGTTTTTT. Residues: CASSPQSAGTGELFF.

This sequence joins TRBV28 and TRBJ1-5; the D gene is possibly TRBD1 (5 bases). Germline V gene sequence: CDR1 MDHEN, CDR2 SYDVKM. V lost 7 bases and J 1 base, leaving 14 bases between the germline ends. The CDR3 runs to 15 residues. The CDR3 region is CASKFYRTSNQPQHF. The CDR3 bases are TGTGCCAGCAAATTCTACAGGACGAGCAATCAGCCCCAGCATTTT. Based on the CDR3 plus reference TRBV28 and TRBJ1-5, the full variable domain is DVKVTQSSRYLVKRTGEKVFLECVQDMDHENMFWYRQDPGLGLRLIYFSYDVKMKEKGDIPEGYSVSREKKERFSLILESASTNQTSMYLCASKFYRTSNQPQHFGDGTRLSIL.

This clone appeared once. V usage is TRBV6-5 and J usage is TRBJ1-2; 8 bases are a match to TRBD1. After removal of 4 bases from V and 3 bases from J, the junction contained 7 bases not matched to a gene. Per germline, CDR1 MNHEY and CDR2 SVGAGI. CDR3 length: 15 amino acids. The CDR3 protein is CASSSQGQGHYGYTF. The CDR3 nucleotides read TGTGCCAGCAGTTCCCAAGGACAGGGACACTATGGCTACACCTTC.

V gene TRBV27 combines with J gene TRBJ1-2; 9 positions match TRBD1. Germline V gene data show CDR1 as MNHEY and CDR2 as SMNVEV (reference sequence). With V trimmed by 3 bases and J by 6 bases, 5 bases remained unmatched. This CDR3 has 14 amino acids. The CDR3 nucleotides read TGTGCCAGCAGTTTCACCGGGACAGGGAATGGCTACACCTTC. Translated, it gives CASSFTGTGNGYTF.

The rearrangement joins TRBV9 to TRBJ2-7, with 10 bases lining up with TRBD1. V dropped 0 bases and J dropped 5; count of bases not matched to a gene: 5. Germline-derived CDR1 and CDR2 are SGDLS and YYNGEE. CDR3 length: 15 amino acids. This chain's CDR3 is CASSVVGTGDDEQYF. In DNA form, the CDR3 reads TGTGCCAGCAGCGTAGTAGGGACAGGGGACGACGAGCAGTACTTC.

This chain joins TRBV7-2 and TRBJ2-7; D remains ambiguous. The CDR3 runs to 13 residues. V was clipped by 4 bases and J by 4 bases, with 11 bases between them. Per the germline V gene, CDR1 is SGHTA and CDR2 is FQGNSA. The CDR3 DNA is TGTGCCAGCAGCTGGGTCGCGGAATACGAGCAGTACTTC. Protein: CASSWVAEYEQYF. Based on the CDR3 plus reference TRBV7-2 and TRBJ2-7, the full variable domain is GAGVSQSPSNKVTEKGKDVELRCDPISGHTALYWYRQSLGQGLEFLIYFQGNSAPDKSGLPSDRFSAERTGGSVSTLTIQRTQQEDSAVYLCASSWVAEYEQYFGPGTRLTVT.

The chain recombines TRBV2 with TRBJ2-3; D possibly uses TRBD1 or TRBD2 (6 bases each). The V gene lost 9 bases and the J gene lost 1 base, with 20 bases spanning the gap. CDR1 SNHLY and CDR2 FYNNEI come from the germline V gene. CDR3 size: 16 residues. In DNA, the CDR3 is TGTGCCAGAAGCGACAGGTGGCGGGAAGGCACAGATACGCAGTATTTT. This translates into CARSDRWREGTDTQYF.

This clone was counted a few times. This chain connects TRBV2 to TRBJ1-5, with D uncertain. This CDR3 comprises 14 residues. The germline V and J ends were trimmed by 5 bases and 7 bases, with 15 bases remaining between them. The V gene's germline CDR1 is SNHLY and CDR2 FYNNEI. CDR3 sequence reads: CASSRGLAGQPQHF. In nucleotides, the CDR3 is TGTGCCAGCAGTCGAGGACTGGCGGGGCAGCCCCAGCATTTT.

This clone was seen a single time. V gene TRBV18 combines with J gene TRBJ2-7; D may be TRBD2 (6 bases). V was shortened by 4 bases and J by 5 bases, with 9 bases between the two germline ends. The CDR3 spans 12 residues. The germline gives CDR1 KGHSH, CDR2 LQKENI. Here the CDR3 reads CASSRDFHEQYF. CDR3 sequence (DNA): TGTGCCAGCTCACGGGACTTCCACGAGCAGTACTTC.

This sequence joins TRBV19 and TRBJ1-1; 8 nucleotides align to TRBD1. The junction had 18 bases not matched to a gene; V was cut back by 3 bases and J by 0 bases. Per germline, CDR1 LNHDA and CDR2 SQIVND (reference sequence). The CDR3 runs to 20 residues. CDR3 amino acids: CASSIPLLRDRKGMNTEAFF. In DNA, the CDR3 is TGTGCCAGTAGTATCCCTCTCCTCCGGGACAGGAAAGGGATGAACACTGAAGCTTTCTTT.

This chain links TRBV7-9 with TRBJ2-7; 12 bases align to TRBD2. The CDR3 is made up of 14 amino acids. The V gene's germline CDR1 is SEHNR and CDR2 FQNEAQ (reference sequence). V dropped 5 bases and J dropped 6; count of bases not matched to a gene: 5. CDR3: CASSLPLAGGEQYF. Written as DNA, the CDR3 is TGTGCCAGCAGCCTGCCACTAGCGGGAGGCGAGCAGTACTTC. Variable domain in full (rest from reference TRBV7-9 and TRBJ2-7): DTGVSQNPRHKITKRGQNVTFRCDPISEHNRLYWYRQTLGQGPEFLTYFQNEAQLEKSRLLSDRFSAERPKGSFSTLEIQRTEQGDSAMYLCASSLPLAGGEQYFGPGTRLTVT.

The chain joins TRBV11-2 to TRBJ2-7; no reliable D call. With 3 bases removed from V and 6 bases from J, the gap between germline ends came to 6 bases. The germline CDR1 and CDR2 sequences are SGHAT and FQNNGV. The CDR3 has 11 amino acids. CDR3 loop: CASSLTREQYF. CDR3 coding DNA: TGTGCCAGCAGCTTGACTCGCGAGCAGTACTTC.

This chain joins TRBV5-6 and TRBJ2-3, with 11 bases lining up with TRBD2. The CDR3 is 16 amino acids. Trimming took 4 bases from V and 1 from J; bases not matched to a gene: 5. Germline V gene data show CDR1 as SGHDT and CDR2 as YYEEEE. CDR3 sequence: CASSQLAGAGTDTQYF. CDR3 DNA sequence: TGTGCCAGCAGCCAACTAGCGGGAGCTGGCACAGATACGCAGTATTTT.

The chain employs TRBV7-2 and TRBJ2-2; TRBD1 matches 7 bases. J gave up 4 bases and V 5 bases, and 10 bases lay outside the gene matches. This CDR3 spans 16 amino acids. Germline V gene data show CDR1 as SGHTA and CDR2 as FQGNSA. The chain's CDR3 is CASSRFGQGVTGELFF. Written as DNA, the CDR3 is TGTGCCAGCAGCCGATTCGGGCAGGGGGTCACCGGGGAGCTGTTTTTT.

The table lists this clone with a count of one. Here the CDR3 reads CASSATSGAAQETQYF. CDR3 sequence (DNA): TGTGCCAGCAGTGCCACTAGCGGGGCTGCTCAAGAGACCCAGTACTTC. The chain couples TRBV9 to TRBJ2-5; TRBD2 agrees at 10 bases. With V trimmed by 5 bases and J by 2 bases, 9 bases remained unmatched. There are 16 residues in the CDR3. Germline CDR1 is SGDLS and CDR2 is YYNGEE.

Only a few counts were recorded for this clone. The chain employs TRBV18 and TRBJ1-5, with D possibly being TRBD1 (6 bases). V was trimmed by 3 bases and J by 3 bases, leaving 12 bases between them. This CDR3 is built from 15 residues. From germline, CDR1 is KGHSH and CDR2 LQKENI. DNA of the CDR3: TGTGCCAGCTCACCGACAGGCCAGGCCAATCAGCCCCAGCATTTT. Protein: CASSPTGQANQPQHF. Complete variable domain (other parts from reference TRBV18 and TRBJ1-5): NAGVMQNPRHLVRRRGQEARLRCSPMKGHSHVYWYRQLPEEGLKFMVYLQKENIIDESGMPKERFSAEFPKEGPSILRIQQVVRGDSAAYFCASSPTGQANQPQHFGDGTRLSIL.

V usage is TRBV5-1 and J usage is TRBJ1-3, with D unclear. The V and J ends lost 2 bases and 0 bases respectively, with 12 bases between them. Germline values: CDR1 SGHRS, CDR2 YFSETQ. There are 16 residues in the CDR3. DNA of the CDR3: TGCGCCAGCAGCTTAGGGTACAGTGACTCTGGAAACACCATATATTTT. Its protein is CASSLGYSDSGNTIYF.

V and J are TRBV7-9 and TRBJ2-7, with D tentatively TRBD2 (5 bases). From germline, CDR1 is SEHNR and CDR2 FQNEAQ (reference sequence). V shed 0 bases and J shed 0 bases, with 6 bases lying between them. The CDR3 extends over 14 amino acids. The CDR3 here is CASSLAGDSYEQYF. The CDR3 nucleotides read TGTGCCAGCAGCTTAGCGGGAGACTCCTACGAGCAGTACTTC.

The chain recombines TRBV7-2 with TRBJ2-5; 10 bases map to TRBD2. The CDR3 loop spans 17 amino acids. The V gene's germline CDR1 is SGHTA and CDR2 FQGNSA. V lost 1 base and J lost 2; bases outside the gene matches: 7. The CDR3 loop is CASSLVGGSGGQETQYF. The CDR3 DNA sequence: TGTGCCAGCAGCTTAGTAGGCGGTAGCGGGGGGCAAGAGACCCAGTACTTC.

V gene TRBV6-6 combines with J gene TRBJ1-2; the D gene is possibly TRBD1 (6 bases). V was clipped by 3 bases and J by 8 bases, with 13 bases between them. There are 13 residues in the CDR3. CDR1 and CDR2 (germline): MNHNY, SVGAGI (reference sequence). CDR3 residues: CASSYSQGQGYTF. The CDR3 DNA sequence: TGTGCCAGCAGTTATTCACAGGGTCAGGGCTACACCTTC.

The chain carries TRBV18 and TRBJ2-2; D is tentatively TRBD1 or TRBD2 (5 bases each). The CDR3 extends over 15 amino acids. Trimming took 3 bases from V and 4 from J, leaving 12 bases between them. Germline CDR1 reads KGHSH; CDR2 reads LQKENI. CDR3 sequence (DNA): TGTGCCAGCTCACCGACAGCTGGGACCACCGGGGAGCTGTTTTTT. Its translation: CASSPTAGTTGELFF. Variable domain in full (rest from reference TRBV18 and TRBJ2-2): NAGVMQNPRHLVRRRGQEARLRCSPMKGHSHVYWYRQLPEEGLKFMVYLQKENIIDESGMPKERFSAEFPKEGPSILRIQQVVRGDSAAYFCASSPTAGTTGELFFGEGSRLTVL.

This chain uses TRBV6-1 with TRBJ1-2, with a weak D call TRBD1 (6 bases). The CDR3 spans 14 residues. The V end was cut by 0 bases, the J end by 8 bases, with 13 bases between. Germline-derived CDR1 and CDR2 are MNHNS and SASEGT. The CDR3 reads CASSEAGDISGYTF. CDR3 nucleotide sequence: TGTGCCAGCAGTGAAGCCGGGGACATCTCCGGCTACACCTTC.

This clone was counted a single time. J is TRBJ2-2 and V is TRBV7-2, with TRBD1 matching over 7 bases. Germline CDR1 reads SGHTA; CDR2 reads FQGNSA. Trimming removed 6 bases from V and 4 bases from J; junction bases left unmatched: 5. The CDR3 contains 14 residues. The CDR3: CASSHYRGTGELFF. DNA of the CDR3: TGTGCCAGCAGTCACTACAGGGGCACCGGGGAGCTGTTTTTT.

The chain employs TRBV6-4 and TRBJ2-2; D is undetermined. Trimming shortened V by 6 bases and J by 0 bases, and 5 bases separated the two germline ends. The CDR3 spans 13 residues. Germline loops: CDR1 MRHNA, CDR2 SNTAGT. Here the CDR3 reads CASRTSNTGELFF. CDR3 coding DNA: TGTGCCAGCAGGACTTCGAACACCGGGGAGCTGTTTTTT.